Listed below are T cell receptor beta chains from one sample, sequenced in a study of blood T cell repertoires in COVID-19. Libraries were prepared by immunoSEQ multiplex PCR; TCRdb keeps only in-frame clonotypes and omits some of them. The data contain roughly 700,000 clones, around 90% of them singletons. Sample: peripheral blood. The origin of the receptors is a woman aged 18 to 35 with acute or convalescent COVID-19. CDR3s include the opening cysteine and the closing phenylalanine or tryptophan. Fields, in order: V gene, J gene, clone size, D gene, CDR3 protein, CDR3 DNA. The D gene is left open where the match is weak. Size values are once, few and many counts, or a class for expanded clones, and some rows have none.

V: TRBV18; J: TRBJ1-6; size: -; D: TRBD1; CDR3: CASSPVEKTGNSPLHF; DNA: TGTGCCAGCTCACCGGTCGAGAAGACAGGGAATTCACCCCTCCACTTT
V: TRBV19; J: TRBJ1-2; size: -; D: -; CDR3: CASSIKAQGNVNGYTF; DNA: TGTGCCAGTAGTATAAAGGCGCAGGGAAACGTCAATGGCTACACCTTC
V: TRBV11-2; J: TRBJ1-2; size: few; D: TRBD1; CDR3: CASRDPRGPYYGYTF; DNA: TGTGCCAGCAGGGACCCCAGGGGGCCTTACTATGGCTACACCTTC
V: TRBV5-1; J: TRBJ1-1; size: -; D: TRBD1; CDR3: CASSSRTGEAFF; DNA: TGCGCCAGCAGCTCCCGGACAGGGGAAGCTTTCTTT
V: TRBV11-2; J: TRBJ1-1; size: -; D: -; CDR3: CASSLQNMNTEAFF; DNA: TGTGCCAGCAGCTTACAGAATATGAACACTGAAGCTTTCTTT
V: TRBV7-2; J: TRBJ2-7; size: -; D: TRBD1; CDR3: CASSFSGTVTYEQYF; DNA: TGTGCCAGCAGCTTCTCCGGGACAGTCACCTACGAGCAGTACTTC
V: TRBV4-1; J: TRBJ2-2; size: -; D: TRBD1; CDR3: CASSLDRGRKTGELFF; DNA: TGCGCCAGCAGCCTGGACAGGGGGCGAAAAACCGGGGAGCTGTTTTTT
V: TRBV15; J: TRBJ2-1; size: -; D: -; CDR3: CATSRDLISGEQFF; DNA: TGTGCCACCAGCAGAGATCTAATAAGCGGTGAGCAGTTCTTC
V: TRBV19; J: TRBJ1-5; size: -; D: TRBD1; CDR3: CASSPRDSLKVQPQHF; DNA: TGTGCCAGTAGTCCCCGGGACAGCCTAAAGGTACAGCCCCAGCATTTT
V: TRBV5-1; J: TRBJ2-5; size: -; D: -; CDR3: CASSEGARETQYF; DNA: TGCGCCAGCAGTGAAGGGGCGCGGGAGACCCAGTACTTC
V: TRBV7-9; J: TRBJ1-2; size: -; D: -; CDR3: CASSSYRADGYTF; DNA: TGTGCCAGCAGCTCGTACAGGGCGGATGGCTACACCTTC
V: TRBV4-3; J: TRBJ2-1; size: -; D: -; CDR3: CASSQLGVTGDNEQFF; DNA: TGCGCCAGCAGCCAATTGGGGGTAACGGGGGACAATGAGCAGTTCTTC
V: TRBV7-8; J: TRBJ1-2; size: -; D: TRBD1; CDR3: CASSLSTGAHYGYTF; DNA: TGTGCCAGCAGCTTATCAACAGGGGCACACTATGGCTACACCTTC
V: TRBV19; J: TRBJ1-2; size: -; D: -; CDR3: CASSIALTGWYGYTF; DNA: TGTGCCAGTAGTATAGCCTTAACGGGGTGGTATGGCTACACCTTC
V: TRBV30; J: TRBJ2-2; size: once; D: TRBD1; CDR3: CAWRTGTGELFF; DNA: TGTGCCTGGAGGACAGGGACCGGGGAGCTGTTTTTT
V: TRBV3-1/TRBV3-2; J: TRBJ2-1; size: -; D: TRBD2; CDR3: CASSQEGGRGVDNEQFF; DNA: TGTGCCAGCAGCCAGGAGGGAGGTCGGGGGGTAGACAATGAGCAGTTCTTC
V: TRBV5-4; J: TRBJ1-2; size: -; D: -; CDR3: CASSLGAGYTF; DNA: TGTGCCAGCAGCTTGGGCGCGGGCTACACCTTC
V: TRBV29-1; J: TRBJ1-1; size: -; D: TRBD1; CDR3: CSVGAGGSVLTEAFF; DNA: TGCAGCGTTGGGGCAGGGGGCTCGGTTCTAACTGAAGCTTTCTTT
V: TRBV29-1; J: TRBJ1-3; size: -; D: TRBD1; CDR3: CSAWTGRDTIYF; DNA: TGCAGCGCCTGGACAGGAAGAGACACCATATATTTT
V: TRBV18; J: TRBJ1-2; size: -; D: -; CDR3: CASSPGQNYYGYTF; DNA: TGTGCCAGCTCACCAGGACAGAACTACTATGGCTACACCTTC
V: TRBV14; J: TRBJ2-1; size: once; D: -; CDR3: CASSQVRGVARNEQFF; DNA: TGTGCCAGCAGCCAAGTTAGAGGAGTCGCTAGGAATGAGCAGTTCTTC
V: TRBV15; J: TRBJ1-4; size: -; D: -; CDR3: CATSRARELLFF; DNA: TGTGCCACCAGCAGAGCGAGGGAATTACTGTTTTTT
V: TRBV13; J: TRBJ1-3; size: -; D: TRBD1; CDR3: CASSLGYRGHLGNTIYF; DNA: TGTGCCAGCAGCTTAGGGTACAGGGGGCATCTGGGAAACACCATATATTTT
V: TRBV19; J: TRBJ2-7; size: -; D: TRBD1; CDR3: CASSPGGRTYEQYF; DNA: TGTGCCAGTAGTCCAGGGGGTAGGACCTACGAGCAGTACTTC
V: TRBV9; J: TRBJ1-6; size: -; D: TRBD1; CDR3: CASSETGISPLHF; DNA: TGTGCCAGCAGCGAGACAGGGATCTCACCCCTCCACTTT
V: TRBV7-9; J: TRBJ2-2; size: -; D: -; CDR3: CASSLYQENTGELFF; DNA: TGTGCCAGCAGCTTATATCAGGAGAACACCGGGGAGCTGTTTTTT
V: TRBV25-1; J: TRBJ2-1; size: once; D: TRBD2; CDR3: CASTALAGGRSYNEQFF; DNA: TGTGCCAGCACTGCCCTAGCGGGGGGCCGCTCCTACAATGAGCAGTTCTTC
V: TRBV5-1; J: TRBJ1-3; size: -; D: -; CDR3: CASSEVTTGGNTIYF; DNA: TGCGCCAGCAGCGAAGTAACTACAGGGGGAAACACCATATATTTT
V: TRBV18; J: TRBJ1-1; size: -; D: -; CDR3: CASSPQPGQMNTEAFF; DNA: TGTGCCAGCTCGCCACAACCTGGACAGATGAACACTGAAGCTTTCTTT
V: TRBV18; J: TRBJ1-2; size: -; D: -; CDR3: CASSPPSREEYGYTF; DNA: TGTGCCAGCTCACCACCCAGCAGGGAGGAATATGGCTACACCTTC
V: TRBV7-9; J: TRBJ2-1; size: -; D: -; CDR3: CASSLDFGGTEQFF; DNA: TGTGCCAGCAGCTTAGATTTTGGGGGCACTGAGCAGTTCTTC
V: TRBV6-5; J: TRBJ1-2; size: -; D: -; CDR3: CASSSGGESFYGYTF; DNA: TGTGCCAGCAGTTCGGGGGGGGAGAGCTTCTATGGCTACACCTTC
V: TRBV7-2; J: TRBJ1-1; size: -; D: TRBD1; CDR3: CASSPGTGGFTEAFF; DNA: TGTGCCAGCAGCCCAGGGACAGGGGGTTTCACTGAAGCTTTCTTT
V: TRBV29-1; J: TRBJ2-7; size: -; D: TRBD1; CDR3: CSVSGTGGFEQYF; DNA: TGCAGCGTTTCCGGGACAGGGGGCTTCGAGCAGTACTTC
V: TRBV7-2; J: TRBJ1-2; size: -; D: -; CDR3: CASSLVREGGGYTF; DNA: TGTGCCAGCAGCTTAGTACGGGAGGGGGGCGGCTACACCTTC
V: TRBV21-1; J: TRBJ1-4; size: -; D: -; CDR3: CASNPTGGNEKLFF; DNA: TGTGCCAGCAACCCGACTGGAGGGAATGAAAAACTGTTTTTT
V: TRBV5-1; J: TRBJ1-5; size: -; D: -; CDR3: CASSLAPNQPQHF; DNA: TGCGCCAGCAGCTTGGCCCCTAATCAGCCCCAGCATTTT
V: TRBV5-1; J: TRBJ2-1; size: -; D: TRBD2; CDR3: CASSQRGGLGNEQFF; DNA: TGCGCCAGCAGCCAGCGGGGGGGCCTAGGCAATGAGCAGTTCTTC